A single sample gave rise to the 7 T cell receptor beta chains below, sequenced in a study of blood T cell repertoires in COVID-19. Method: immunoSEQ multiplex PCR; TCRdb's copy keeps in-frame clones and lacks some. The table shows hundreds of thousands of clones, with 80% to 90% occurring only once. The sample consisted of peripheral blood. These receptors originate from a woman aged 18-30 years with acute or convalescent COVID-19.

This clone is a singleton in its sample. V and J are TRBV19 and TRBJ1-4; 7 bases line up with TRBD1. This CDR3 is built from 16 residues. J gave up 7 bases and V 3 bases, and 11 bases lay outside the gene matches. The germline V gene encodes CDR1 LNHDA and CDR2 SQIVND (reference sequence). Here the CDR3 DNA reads TGTGCCAGTAGTATGGGGGGTCGGGACAGATCTGAAAAACTGTTTTTT. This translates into CASSMGGRDRSEKLFF.

In DNA, the CDR3 is TGTGCCAGCAGTGGGACAGGGGGCGATGGCTACACCTTC. Translating gives CASSGTGGDGYTF. The chain recombines TRBV2 with TRBJ1-2; TRBD1 matches 11 bases. The CDR3 is 13 residues long. The J segment lost 6 bases and the V segment lost 4 bases, leaving 1 base of the junction unmatched. The V gene's germline CDR1 is SNHLY and CDR2 FYNNEI.

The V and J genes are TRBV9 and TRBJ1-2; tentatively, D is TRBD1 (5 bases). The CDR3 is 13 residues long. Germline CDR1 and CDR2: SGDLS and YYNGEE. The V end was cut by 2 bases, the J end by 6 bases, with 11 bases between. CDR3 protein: CASSVYGRDGYTF. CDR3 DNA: TGTGCCAGCAGCGTTTATGGCAGGGATGGCTACACCTTC. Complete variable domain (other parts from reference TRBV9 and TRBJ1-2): DSGVTQTPKHLITATGQRVTLRCSPRSGDLSVYWYQQSLDQGLQFLIQYYNGEERAKGNILERFSAQQFPDLHSELNLSSLELGDSALYFCASSVYGRDGYTFGSGTRLTVV.

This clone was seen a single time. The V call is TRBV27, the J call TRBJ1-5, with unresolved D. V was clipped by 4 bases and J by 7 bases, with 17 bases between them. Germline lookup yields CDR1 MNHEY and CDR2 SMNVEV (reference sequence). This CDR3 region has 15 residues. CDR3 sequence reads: CASSSGLGEGQPQHF. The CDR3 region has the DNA TGTGCCAGCAGTTCAGGATTGGGAGAGGGCCAGCCCCAGCATTTT.

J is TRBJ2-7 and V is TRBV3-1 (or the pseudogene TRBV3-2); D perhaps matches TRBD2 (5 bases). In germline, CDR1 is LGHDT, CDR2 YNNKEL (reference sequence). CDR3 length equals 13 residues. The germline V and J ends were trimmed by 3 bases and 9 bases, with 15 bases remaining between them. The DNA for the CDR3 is TGTGCCAGCAGCCAGGAGGTCCTTGTTCGGCAGTACTTC. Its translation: CASSQEVLVRQYF.

The CDR3 DNA is TGTGCCAGCTCACCTGTCCCTGGGACAGGGGTAGCTTTCTTT. Translating it yields CASSPVPGTGVAFF. The gene calls are TRBV18 and TRBJ1-1; TRBD1 matches at 10 bases. The CDR3 spans 14 residues. V trimming: 3 bases; J trimming: 10 bases; junction bases outside the gene matches: 8. Germline V CDR1 and CDR2: KGHSH, LQKENI.

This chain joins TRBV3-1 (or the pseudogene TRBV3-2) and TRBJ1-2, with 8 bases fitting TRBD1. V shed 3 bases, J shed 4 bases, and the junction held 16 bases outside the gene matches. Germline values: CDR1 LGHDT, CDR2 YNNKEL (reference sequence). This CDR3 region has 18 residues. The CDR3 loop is CASSQPTPGGGDRYGYTF. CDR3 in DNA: TGTGCCAGCAGCCAGCCCACGCCAGGGGGCGGGGATCGCTATGGCTACACCTTC.